Shown below are 16 T cell receptor beta chains from a single sample sequenced in a study of OX40 agonist ivuxolimab in advanced cancers. Sequenced by immunoSEQ multiplex PCR; TCRdb stores in-frame clones only, minus some. Among around 38,000 clones listed, roughly 90% were seen once. Sample: CD4+ or CD8+ T cells sorted from blood, taken in a trial of the OX40 agonist ivuxolimab. Receptors were obtained from an adult with an advanced solid tumor such as melanoma, head and neck, liver or kidney cancer.

The rearrangement joins TRBV7-9 to TRBJ2-7, with a tentative D call TRBD1 (6 bases). The CDR3 is 16 residues long. V was shortened by 5 bases and J by 0 bases, with 17 bases between the two germline ends. Germline assignment: CDR1 SEHNR and CDR2 FQNEAQ (reference sequence). This CDR3 is CASSPPDRPFSYEQYF. The CDR3 nucleotides are TGTGCCAGCAGCCCCCCGGACAGACCGTTCTCCTACGAGCAGTACTTC.

The chain recombines TRBV4-1 with TRBJ1-1; D perhaps matches TRBD1 (6 bases). The CDR3 spans 15 residues. The V end was cut by 2 bases, the J end by 5 bases, with 15 bases between. Germline-derived CDR1 and CDR2 are MGHRA and YSYEKL. The CDR3 protein is CASSQYRAANTEAFF. For the CDR3, the DNA is TGCGCCAGCAGCCAATACAGGGCGGCTAATACTGAAGCTTTCTTT.

The V gene is TRBV5-1, the J gene TRBJ1-1, with D hard to call. The germline CDR1 and CDR2 sequences are SGHRS and YFSETQ. The V gene lost 5 bases and the J gene lost 1 base, with 15 bases spanning the gap. The CDR3 spans 15 residues. This CDR3 reads CASRTGRYTNTEAFF. CDR3 coding DNA: TGCGCCAGCAGGACTGGAAGGTATACGAACACTGAAGCTTTCTTT.

The chain carries TRBV7-9 and TRBJ2-7; 8 bases match TRBD2. The V gene end was trimmed by 6 bases and the J gene end by 1 base; junction bases not matched to a gene: 8. Germline V lookup: CDR1 SEHNR, CDR2 FQNEAQ (reference sequence). The CDR3 loop spans 15 amino acids. This CDR3 reads CASRPSGGGSYEQYF. Here the CDR3 DNA reads TGTGCCAGCAGACCCTCGGGCGGGGGGTCCTACGAGCAGTACTTC.

The chain uses TRBV6-5 and TRBJ2-7; TRBD2 matches at 8 bases. The V segment lost 8 bases and the J segment 7 bases; nucleotides outside the gene matches: 7. CDR1 and CDR2 (germline): MNHEY, SVGAGI. The CDR3 is made up of 12 amino acids. The CDR3 loop reads CASAGLAFEQYF. The CDR3 coding sequence is TGTGCCAGCGCCGGACTAGCTTTTGAGCAGTACTTC.

The chain joins TRBV28 to TRBJ2-6, with D hard to call. The CDR3 is made up of 18 amino acids. V lost 7 bases and J lost 0, with 19 bases in between. Germline assignment: CDR1 MDHEN and CDR2 SYDVKM. The CDR3 protein is CASTPPAEPTSGANVLTF. CDR3 in DNA: TGTGCCAGCACTCCCCCAGCAGAACCAACCTCTGGGGCCAACGTCCTGACTTTC. Full variable domain (outside the CDR3, taken from reference TRBV28 and TRBJ2-6): DVKVTQSSRYLVKRTGEKVFLECVQDMDHENMFWYRQDPGLGLRLIYFSYDVKMKEKGDIPEGYSVSREKKERFSLILESASTNQTSMYLCASTPPAEPTSGANVLTFGAGSRLTVL.

The J gene is TRBJ1-1, the V gene TRBV7-9, with D uncertain. V dropped 4 bases and J dropped 3 bases, with 6 bases sitting between them. The CDR3 totals 12 residues. The germline gives CDR1 SEHNR, CDR2 FQNEAQ (reference sequence). Here the CDR3 DNA reads TGTGCCAGCAGCTACCCGGACACTGAAGCTTTCTTT. This sequence encodes CASSYPDTEAFF.

V usage is TRBV28 and J usage is TRBJ1-6, with TRBD1 matching 9 bases. Unmatched junction bases numbered 11, after V lost 4 bases and J lost 7 bases. CDR3 size: 17 residues. Germline V lookup: CDR1 MDHEN, CDR2 SYDVKM. The CDR3 reads CASSYPGQGSYNSPLHF. The CDR3 DNA sequence: TGTGCCAGCAGTTACCCGGGACAGGGTTCATACAATTCACCCCTCCACTTT.

V gene TRBV19 combines with J gene TRBJ2-7, with 9 bases matching TRBD2. Germline V gene sequence: CDR1 LNHDA, CDR2 SQIVND (reference sequence). Trimming removed 3 bases from V and 4 bases from J; junction bases left unmatched: 4. The CDR3 sequence is 14 residues long. Written as DNA, the CDR3 is TGTGCCAGTAGTATTAGCGGGAGTCGATACGAGCAGTACTTC. Residues: CASSISGSRYEQYF.

J is TRBJ2-7 and V is TRBV7-8; D might be TRBD1 (6 bases). CDR3 length equals 15 residues. Deletions cut 1 base from V and 3 bases from J, with 13 bases between. CDR1 SGHVS and CDR2 FQNEAQ come from the germline V gene. The CDR3 region is CASSLGGQISYEQYF. DNA for the CDR3: TGTGCCAGCAGCTTAGGTGGACAGATAAGCTACGAGCAGTACTTC. The entire variable domain, with the rest obtained from reference TRBV7-8 and TRBJ2-7, is as follows: GAGVSQSPRYKVAKRGQDVALRCDPISGHVSLFWYQQALGQGPEFLTYFQNEAQLDKSGLPSDRFFAERPEGSVSTLKIQRTQQEDSAVYLCASSLGGQISYEQYFGPGTRLTVT.

The chain combines TRBV7-9 with TRBJ1-4; 8 positions agree with TRBD1. V shed 7 bases and J 8 bases; nucleotides not matched to a gene: 9. CDR1 SEHNR and CDR2 FQNEAQ come from the germline V gene (reference sequence). The CDR3 totals 14 residues. CDR3 sequence: CASTWTGQREKLFF. DNA of the CDR3: TGTGCCAGCACCTGGACAGGGCAGAGGGAAAAACTGTTTTTT. The whole variable domain, filled in from reference TRBV7-9 and TRBJ1-4, reads DTGVSQNPRHKITKRGQNVTFRCDPISEHNRLYWYRQTLGQGPEFLTYFQNEAQLEKSRLLSDRFSAERPKGSFSTLEIQRTEQGDSAMYLCASTWTGQREKLFFGSGTQLSVL.

This clone was seen only a few times. The rearrangement links TRBV6-6 to TRBJ1-5; no definite D call. This CDR3 region has 13 residues. The germline V gene encodes CDR1 MNHNY and CDR2 SVGAGI (reference sequence). V lost 7 bases, J lost 2 bases, and 9 bases lay in between. The DNA of the CDR3 is TGTGCCAGCAAAGAGGCCGGCAATCAGCCCCAGCATTTT. This encodes CASKEAGNQPQHF.

This chain connects TRBV27 to TRBJ1-1; D unclear. Germline V gene data show CDR1 as MNHEY and CDR2 as SMNVEV (reference sequence). Trimming removed 5 bases at V and 9 bases at J, with 13 bases between. The CDR3 has 12 amino acids. The CDR3 bases are TGTGCCAGCAGTCCGGACCTGATCAAAGCTTTCTTT. It yields the protein CASSPDLIKAFF.

The gene calls are TRBV9 and TRBJ2-3; the match to TRBD2 covers 7 bases. The germline V gene has CDR1 SGDLS and CDR2 YYNGEE. The ends lost 3 bases at V and 2 bases at J; junction bases unmatched: 18. This CDR3 region has 19 residues. The DNA of the CDR3 is TGTGCCAGCAGCGGTACGTCCGGCGGGAGCCGACGCTTCACAGATACGCAGTATTTT. This gives the protein CASSGTSGGSRRFTDTQYF.

The chain combines TRBV28 with TRBJ2-7; unclear D gene. Germline CDR1 MDHEN, CDR2 SYDVKM. CDR3 size: 12 residues. The ends were cut back, 5 bases at V and 4 bases at J, with 9 bases in the middle. CDR3 sequence: CASSLYSYEQYF. The CDR3 DNA reads TGTGCCAGCAGTCTCTATTCGTACGAGCAGTACTTC.

This rearrangement joins TRBV7-9 to TRBJ1-2; D gene ambiguous. The CDR3 totals 14 residues. V gave up 4 bases and J gave up 3 bases, with 12 bases separating them. Per the germline V gene, CDR1 is SEHNR and CDR2 is FQNEAQ (reference sequence). CDR3 in amino acids: CASSSTEFDYGYTF. As DNA, the CDR3 is TGTGCCAGCAGCTCCACAGAGTTCGACTATGGCTACACCTTC.